This T cell receptor beta chain was identified in a study of T cells after yellow fever vaccination. General observations from the study: It was a weaker secondary response, yet one that peaked faster, at day 5 versus 15. Among all clonotypes, a small share was observed in both CD4 and CD8 compartments. FACS-sorted repertoires could harbor abundant contaminating bulk-population clonotypes.

Generation of TCR cDNA used 5'RACE template switching (which added a universal primer site and UMIs). One entry per CDR3 protein results from TCRdb running MiXCR on the 5' RACE reads. Of some 340,000 distinct CDR3 sequences in the sample, around a tenth were seen once. About this clonotype: Its specificity is not known.

V was pared by 2 bases and J by 6 bases, with 13 bases between. The CDR3 spans 15 residues. Germline V gene lookup returns CDR1 SGHTA and CDR2 FQGNSA. This clonotype was obtained from a man aged 18 to 29 who received the YFV17D yellow fever vaccine. The sequenced sample was CD4+ T cells sorted from PBMCs, obtained 45 days after the yellow fever booster vaccination. This chain joins TRBV7-2 and TRBJ2-2; D might be TRBD2 (6 bases). In nucleotides, the CDR3 is TGTGCCAGCAGCTTAAGCAGTGGCGGGGCCGGGGAGCTGTTTTTT. Its translation is CASSLSSGGAGELFF.